The 14 T cell receptor beta chains below were found in one sample sequenced in a study of blood T cell repertoires in COVID-19. TCRdb's table, derived via immunoSEQ multiplex PCR, lists solely in-frame clones and lacks some. The data show a few hundred thousand clones, with roughly 84% seen just once and 18% held by the top ten. Material: peripheral blood. These receptors were taken from a man in his fifties with COVID-19, enrolled during active disease.

This clone was picked up many times. The V call is TRBV3-1 (or the pseudogene TRBV3-2), the J call TRBJ1-2; no firm D call. The length of the CDR3 is 15 residues. Deletions cut 1 base from V and 7 bases from J, with 16 bases between. Germline V gives CDR1 LGHDT, CDR2 YNNKEL (reference sequence). The CDR3 spells CASSQGAGRSFGYTF. The CDR3 coding sequence is TGTGCCAGCAGCCAAGGTGCAGGCCGATCGTTTGGCTACACCTTC.

The J gene is TRBJ2-5, the V gene TRBV13; 13 bases fit TRBD2. Germline V gives CDR1 PRHDT, CDR2 FYEKMQ (reference sequence). The CDR3 consists of 23 residues. J gave up 1 base and V 3 bases, and 23 bases lay outside the gene matches. The chain's CDR3 is CASSFFNPTWTSGGKGIQETQYF. CDR3 in DNA: TGTGCCAGCAGCTTCTTCAACCCGACGTGGACTAGCGGGGGCAAAGGAATCCAAGAGACCCAGTACTTC.

The genes are TRBV11-1 and TRBJ1-1; D is possibly TRBD1 (5 bases). Looked up from germline, CDR1 is SGHAT and CDR2 is FQDESV (reference sequence). Trimming shortened V by 5 bases and J by 7 bases, and 17 bases separated the two germline ends. CDR3 length: 14 residues. The CDR3 DNA is TGTGCCAGCAGCAAGCGAGAAGGGGTAGGTGAAGCTTTCTTT. It translates to CASSKREGVGEAFF.

The chain combines TRBV6-1 with TRBJ2-7; TRBD1 aligns across 10 bases. This CDR3 has 15 amino acids. The germline CDR1 and CDR2 sequences are MNHNS and SASEGT. The junction had 4 bases not matched to a gene; V was cut back by 2 bases and J by 3 bases. The chain's CDR3 is CASSEPGTGVYEQYF. The CDR3 nucleotides read TGTGCCAGCAGTGAACCTGGGACAGGGGTCTACGAGCAGTACTTC.

The rearrangement links TRBV30 to TRBJ2-1, with D possibly matching TRBD1 (5 bases). The germline CDR1 and CDR2 sequences are GTSNPN and SVGIG (reference sequence). This CDR3 has 14 amino acids. Trimming left V 5 bases short and J 0 bases short, with 11 bases between. DNA of the CDR3: TGTGCCTGGGCACAGGAGAACTCCTACAATGAGCAGTTCTTC. Protein product: CAWAQENSYNEQFF.

The chain has TRBV3-1 (or the pseudogene TRBV3-2) and TRBJ1-4, with a tentative D call TRBD1 (5 bases). The length of the CDR3 is 13 residues. Germline CDR1 is LGHDT and CDR2 is YNNKEL (reference sequence). The ends were cut back, 8 bases at V and 6 bases at J, with 13 bases in the middle. CDR3 DNA: TGTGCCAGCCGCGGGGGAAATGATGAAAAACTGTTTTTT. Residues: CASRGGNDEKLFF.

The CDR3: CASSGTGGQPQHF. The CDR3 nucleotides are TGTGCCAGCAGTGGGACAGGGGGTCAGCCCCAGCATTTT. The rearrangement uses TRBV12-3 or TRBV12-4 and TRBJ1-5; 11 bases agree with TRBD1. Germline trimming cut 5 bases from V and 6 bases from J; bases unmatched to any gene: 0. CDR3 length equals 13 residues.

This clone was observed a few times. The V call is TRBV12-3 or TRBV12-4, the J call TRBJ1-5, with unresolved D. The CDR3 sequence is 13 residues long. The V end lost 3 bases, the J end lost 6 bases, and 9 bases lay between the germline ends. Written as DNA, the CDR3 is TGTGCCAGCAGTTTTCTGGGCCGTCAGCCCCAGCATTTT. Translating it yields CASSFLGRQPQHF.

The rearrangement links TRBV9 to TRBJ2-7; possible D gene TRBD1, 5 bases. V shed 0 bases and J shed 0 bases, with 10 bases lying between them. CDR1 SGDLS and CDR2 YYNGEE come from the germline V gene. The CDR3 is 15 amino acids. The CDR3 region is CASSVGQDISYEQYF. DNA for the CDR3: TGTGCCAGCAGCGTAGGCCAGGACATCTCCTACGAGCAGTACTTC.

The chain links TRBV7-3 to TRBJ2-5, with D perhaps TRBD1 (5 bases). CDR3 length: 12 residues. Germline V gene lookup returns CDR1 SGHTA and CDR2 FQGTGA. V shed 2 bases and J shed 7 bases, with 8 bases lying between them. CDR3 nucleotide sequence: TGTGCCAGCAGCTTAGACAGTGGGACCCAGTACTTC. As protein: CASSLDSGTQYF.

The J gene is TRBJ1-2, the V gene TRBV19; D possibly corresponds to TRBD1 (6 bases). In germline, CDR1 is LNHDA, CDR2 SQIVND (reference sequence). The V gene lost 4 bases and the J gene lost 8 bases, with 17 bases spanning the gap. This CDR3 is 14 amino acids long. DNA for the CDR3: TGTGCCAGTAGTACAAGGGACATATTGGGAGGCTACACCTTC. It encodes CASSTRDILGGYTF.

The chain uses TRBV28 and TRBJ1-5; TRBD1 is a possible D gene (6 bases). Germline CDR1 is MDHEN and CDR2 is SYDVKM. V was clipped by 2 bases and J by 0 bases, with 17 bases between them. The CDR3 spans 18 residues. CDR3 DNA: TGTGCCAGCAGTTTAGAACAGGGACCCGGATATAGCAATCAGCCCCAGCATTTT. Encoded protein: CASSLEQGPGYSNQPQHF.

The chain has TRBV2 and TRBJ1-4; D perhaps matches TRBD1 (5 bases). Germline-derived CDR1 and CDR2 are SNHLY and FYNNEI. Trimming took 4 bases from V and 2 from J, leaving 8 bases between them. This CDR3 region has 14 residues. The CDR3 bases are TGTGCCAGCAGTGCCCAGGGTACTAATGAAAAACTGTTTTTT. Translation gives CASSAQGTNEKLFF.

The chain has TRBV27 and TRBJ1-4; D gene unclear. Germline CDR1 MNHEY, CDR2 SMNVEV (reference sequence). The CDR3 covers 14 residues. V lost 5 bases and J lost 1, with 8 bases in between. The CDR3 loop reads CASSPTRTNEKLFF. CDR3 in DNA: TGTGCCAGCAGTCCCACAAGAACTAATGAAAAACTGTTTTTT.